These 14 T cell receptor beta chains were all obtained from the same sample, sequenced in a study of cytomegalovirus exposure and HLA in healthy donors. The PCR used 60 Vbeta and 13 Jbeta primers. The table came from immunoSEQ multiplex PCR; TCRdb's copy has only in-frame clones and leaves some out. The table has some 130,000 clones, 80% seen once; the top ten hold approximately 2.1%. Sequenced material: PBMCs. The receptors derive from a man aged 30 to 45 in good health and CMV-seronegative.

The V call is TRBV10-3, the J call TRBJ2-1; 9 positions match TRBD2. The germline V gene encodes CDR1 ENHRY and CDR2 SYGVKD. CDR3 length: 15 residues. V shed 0 bases and J 7 bases; nucleotides not matched to a gene: 4. CDR3 DNA sequence: TGTGCCATCAGTGAGTCTCTAGCGGGGAGGAATGAGCAGTTCTTC. This gives the protein CAISESLAGRNEQFF.

This chain joins TRBV21-1 and TRBJ2-7; no DNA check was done on the table's D call, TRBD2. TRBV21-1 is a listed pseudogene. There are 19 residues in the CDR3. CDR3 sequence reads: CASTNLGGGRLLFYYEQYF. For the CDR3, the DNA is TGTGCCAGCACCAACCTAGGCGGGGGGAGGCTACTTTTCTACTACGAGCAGTACTTC.

The chain has TRBV7-9 and TRBJ1-2; 10 nucleotides agree with TRBD1. The CDR3 is 14 residues long. With V trimmed by 5 bases and J by 8 bases, 8 bases remained unmatched. Germline loops: CDR1 SEHNR, CDR2 FQNEAQ (reference sequence). The CDR3 loop reads CASSPTGGVGGYTF. The CDR3 coding sequence is TGTGCCAGCAGCCCGACAGGGGGCGTGGGGGGCTACACCTTC.

The sample holds a few counts of this clone. CDR3 nucleotides: TGTGCCAGCAGTTATGGGACACCTGGAAACACCATATATTTT. Residues: CASSYGTPGNTIYF. This sequence joins TRBV6-5 and TRBJ1-3; D may be TRBD1 (6 bases). Germline values: CDR1 MNHEY, CDR2 SVGAGI. Trimming left V 3 bases short and J 2 bases short, with 8 bases between. The CDR3 has 14 amino acids.

The rearrangement uses TRBV7-2 and TRBJ1-2; TRBD1 matches 8 bases. Trimming removed 5 bases from V and 8 bases from J; junction bases left unmatched: 10. This CDR3 comprises 14 residues. Germline V gene lookup returns CDR1 SGHTA and CDR2 FQGNSA. The DNA of the CDR3 is TGTGCCAGCAGCCCCCAGGGGGCGAGGCAAGGCTACACCTTC. Translated, it gives CASSPQGARQGYTF.

V and J are TRBV6-6 and TRBJ2-3; D is perhaps TRBD2 (6 bases). There are 15 residues in the CDR3. Germline CDR1 MNHNY, CDR2 SVGAGI (reference sequence). The germline V and J ends were trimmed by 4 bases and 0 bases, with 11 bases remaining between them. CDR3 in amino acids: CASSLGLASTDTQYF. The CDR3, as DNA: TGTGCCAGCAGTTTAGGCCTAGCGAGCACAGATACGCAGTATTTT.

The V and J genes are TRBV10-1 and TRBJ2-7, with 7 bases lining up with TRBD2. V shed 6 bases, J shed 5 bases, and the junction held 16 bases outside the gene matches. This CDR3 has 16 residues. Germline CDR1 and CDR2: WNHNN and SYGVQD (reference sequence). CDR3 nucleotide sequence: TGCGCCAGCAGCGCCGATTTGGGCGGGAGTAGGAACGAGCAGTACTTC. It encodes CASSADLGGSRNEQYF.

This clone appeared a few times. The chain uses TRBV5-1 and TRBJ2-1, with a weak D call TRBD2 (5 bases). Trimming shortened V by 2 bases and J by 10 bases, and 16 bases separated the two germline ends. From germline, CDR1 is SGHRS and CDR2 YFSETQ. This CDR3 contains 14 residues. CDR3 in DNA: TGCGCCAGCAGCTTACCACTAGGCTCCAGGGAGCAGTTCTTC. It yields the protein CASSLPLGSREQFF.

The rearrangement joins TRBV27 to TRBJ1-5; D is unclear. Between the trimmed V and J ends, which lost 4 bases and 0 bases, there was a span of 7 bases. Germline CDR1 is MNHEY and CDR2 is SMNVEV (reference sequence). The CDR3 has 14 amino acids. The CDR3 is CASSYGYSNQPQHF. The DNA for the CDR3 is TGTGCCAGCAGTTACGGGTATAGCAATCAGCCCCAGCATTTT.

The rearrangement uses TRBV2 and TRBJ2-5; tentative D call: TRBD1 (5 bases). The germline V gene has CDR1 SNHLY and CDR2 FYNNEI. V gave up 8 bases and J gave up 5 bases, with 15 bases separating them. The CDR3 runs to 13 residues. The CDR3 nucleotides are TGTGCCAGCCTTCTAGGGGTTCAGGAGACCCAGTACTTC. Amino acid sequence: CASLLGVQETQYF.

Only a few counts were recorded for this clone. V is TRBV18 and J is TRBJ2-3; TRBD2 matches at 12 bases. The germline V gene has CDR1 KGHSH and CDR2 LQKENI. Trimming removed 9 bases from V and 2 bases from J; junction bases left unmatched: 18. This CDR3 spans 19 amino acids. In nucleotides, the CDR3 is TGTGCCAGGGTTCTAGCGGGAGGGCCAAAGTTATTATCCACAGATACGCAGTATTTT. It specifies CARVLAGGPKLLSTDTQYF.

The V and J genes are TRBV7-2 and TRBJ1-5; D uncertain. Deletions cut 7 bases from V and 0 bases from J, with 10 bases between. Germline CDR1 and CDR2: SGHTA and FQGNSA. The CDR3 has 14 residues. Here the CDR3 DNA reads TGTGCCAGCACCCAGATAAATAGCAATCAGCCCCAGCATTTT. As protein: CASTQINSNQPQHF.

The rearrangement joins TRBV9 to TRBJ2-7; D possibly corresponds to TRBD1 (5 bases). The CDR3 spans 14 residues. Germline CDR1 reads SGDLS; CDR2 reads YYNGEE. Trimming took off 2 bases at V and 0 bases at J, with 9 bases between the two ends. The CDR3 region has the DNA TGTGCCAGCAGCGTTTCGACAGTCTCCTACGAGCAGTACTTC. Translating it yields CASSVSTVSYEQYF. Based on the CDR3 plus reference TRBV9 and TRBJ2-7, the full variable domain is DSGVTQTPKHLITATGQRVTLRCSPRSGDLSVYWYQQSLDQGLQFLIQYYNGEERAKGNILERFSAQQFPDLHSELNLSSLELGDSALYFCASSVSTVSYEQYFGPGTRLTVT.

This rearrangement joins TRBV19 to TRBJ2-5; D gene uncertain. Germline-derived CDR1 and CDR2 are LNHDA and SQIVND (reference sequence). This CDR3 contains 13 residues. Trimming shortened V by 8 bases and J by 5 bases, and 15 bases separated the two germline ends. CDR3 sequence (DNA): TGTGCCAGTTCCGGTCAGAGGAGTGAGACCCAGTACTTC. Its protein is CASSGQRSETQYF.